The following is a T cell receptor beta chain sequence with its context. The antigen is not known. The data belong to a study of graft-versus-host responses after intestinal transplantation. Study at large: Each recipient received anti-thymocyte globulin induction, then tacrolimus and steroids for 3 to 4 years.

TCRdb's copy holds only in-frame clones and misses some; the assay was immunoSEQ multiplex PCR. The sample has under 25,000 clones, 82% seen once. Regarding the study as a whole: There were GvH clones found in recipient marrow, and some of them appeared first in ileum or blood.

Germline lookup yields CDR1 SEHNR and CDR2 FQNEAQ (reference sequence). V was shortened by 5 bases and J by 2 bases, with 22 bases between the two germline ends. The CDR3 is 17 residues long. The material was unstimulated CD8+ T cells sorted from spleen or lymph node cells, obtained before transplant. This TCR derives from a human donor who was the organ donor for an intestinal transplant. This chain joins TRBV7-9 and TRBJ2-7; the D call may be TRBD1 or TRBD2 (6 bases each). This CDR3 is CASSPPEGERSPYEQYF. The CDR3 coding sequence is TGTGCCAGCAGCCCCCCGGAGGGGGAGAGGAGCCCCTACGAGCAGTACTTC.